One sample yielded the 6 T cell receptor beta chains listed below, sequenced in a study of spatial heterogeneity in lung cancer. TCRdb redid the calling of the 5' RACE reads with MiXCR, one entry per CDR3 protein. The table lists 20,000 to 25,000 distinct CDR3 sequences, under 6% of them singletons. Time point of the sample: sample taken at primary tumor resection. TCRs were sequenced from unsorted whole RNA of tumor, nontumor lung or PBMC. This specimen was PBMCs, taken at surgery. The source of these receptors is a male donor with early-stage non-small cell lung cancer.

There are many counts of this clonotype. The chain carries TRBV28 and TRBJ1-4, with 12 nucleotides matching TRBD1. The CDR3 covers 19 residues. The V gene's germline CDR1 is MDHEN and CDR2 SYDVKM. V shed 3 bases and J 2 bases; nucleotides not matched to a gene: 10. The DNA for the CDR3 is TGTGCCAGCAGTTTTACGGCGGGACAGGGGGCGAGGACTAATGAAAAACTGTTTTTT. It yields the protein CASSFTAGQGARTNEKLFF.

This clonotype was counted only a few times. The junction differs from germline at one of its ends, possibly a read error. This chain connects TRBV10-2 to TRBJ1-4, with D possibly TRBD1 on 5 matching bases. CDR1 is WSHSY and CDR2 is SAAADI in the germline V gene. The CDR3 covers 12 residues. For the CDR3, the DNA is TGCGCCAGCCGGGACTCGAATGGAAAACTGTTTTTT. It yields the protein CASRDSNGKLFF.

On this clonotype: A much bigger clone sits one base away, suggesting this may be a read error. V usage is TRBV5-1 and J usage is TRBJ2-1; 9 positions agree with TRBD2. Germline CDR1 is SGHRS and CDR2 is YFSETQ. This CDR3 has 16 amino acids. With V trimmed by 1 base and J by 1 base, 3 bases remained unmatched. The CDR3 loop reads CASSLWLAGSYNEQFF. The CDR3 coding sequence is TGCGCCAGCAGCTTGTGGCTAGCGGGGTCCTACAATGAGCAGTTCTTC.

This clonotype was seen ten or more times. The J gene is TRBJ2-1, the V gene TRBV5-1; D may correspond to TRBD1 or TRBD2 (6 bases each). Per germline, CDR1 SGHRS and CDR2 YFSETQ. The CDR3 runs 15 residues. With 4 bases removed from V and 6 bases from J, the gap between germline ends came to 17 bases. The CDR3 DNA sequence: TGCGCCAGCAGCCCGGCTGGGGGGCAAGGCAATGAGCAGTTCTTC. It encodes CASSPAGGQGNEQFF.

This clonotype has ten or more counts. The CDR3 DNA sequence: TGTGCCAGCAGCCAACTTTCGGGACTAGCGGTAAAGACCGGGGAGCTGTTTTTT. Translating it yields CASSQLSGLAVKTGELFF. The chain couples TRBV3-1 to TRBJ2-2; 11 bases are a match to TRBD2. Germline V gene lookup returns CDR1 LGHDT and CDR2 YNNKEL (reference sequence). V shed 2 bases, J shed 5 bases, and the junction held 10 bases outside the gene matches. The CDR3 is 18 amino acids. Drawing the rest from reference TRBV3-1 and TRBJ2-2, the complete variable domain is DTAVSQTPKYLVTQMGNDKSIKCEQNLGHDTMYWYKQDSKKFLKIMFSYNNKELIINETVPNRFSPKSPDKAHLNLHINSLELGDSAVYFCASSQLSGLAVKTGELFFGEGSRLTVL.

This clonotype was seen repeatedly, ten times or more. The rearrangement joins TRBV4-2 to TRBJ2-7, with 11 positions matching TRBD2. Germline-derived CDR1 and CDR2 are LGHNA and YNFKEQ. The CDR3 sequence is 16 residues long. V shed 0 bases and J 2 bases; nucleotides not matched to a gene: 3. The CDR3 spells CASSQEFSGRAYEQYF. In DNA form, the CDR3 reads TGTGCCAGCAGCCAAGAGTTTAGCGGGAGGGCCTACGAGCAGTACTTC.